The 14 T cell receptor beta chains given below trace back to one sample, sequenced in a study of OX40 agonist ivuxolimab in advanced cancers. Sequencing used immunoSEQ multiplex PCR; TCRdb keeps in-frame clones, though not all of them. The sample lists about 61,000 clones, approximately 86% seen once, with under 0.6% in the top ten. Sequencing used CD4+ or CD8+ T cells sorted from blood, obtained in a trial of the OX40 agonist ivuxolimab. The source of these receptors is an adult with an advanced solid tumor such as melanoma, head and neck, liver or kidney cancer.

The sample holds a few counts of this clone. V usage is TRBV11-2 and J usage is TRBJ1-2, with D perhaps matching TRBD1 (5 bases). Germline loops: CDR1 SGHAT, CDR2 FQNNGV. The CDR3 is 13 residues long. V lost 5 bases to trimming and J lost 0 bases, with 7 bases between them. The CDR3 loop reads CASSRTPNYGYTF. In DNA form, the CDR3 reads TGTGCCAGCAGCCGGACACCTAACTATGGCTACACCTTC. The variable domain in full, with the rest retrieved from reference TRBV11-2 and TRBJ1-2, is EAGVAQSPRYKIIEKRQSVAFWCNPISGHATLYWYQQILGQGPKLLIQFQNNGVVDDSQLPKDRFSAERLKGVDSTLKIQPAKLEDSAVYLCASSRTPNYGYTFGSGTRLTVV.

The rearrangement links TRBV11-2 to TRBJ2-7; 11 bases fit TRBD1. The V segment lost 4 bases and the J segment 2 bases; nucleotides outside the gene matches: 4. This CDR3 has 15 residues. CDR1 and CDR2 (germline): SGHAT, FQNNGV. CDR3 bases: TGTGCCAGCAGCTCGGGACAGGGGGTGGCCTACGAGCAGTACTTC. Its protein product is CASSSGQGVAYEQYF.

This clone was seen a handful of times. The chain employs TRBV5-4 and TRBJ2-7; 9 nucleotides align to TRBD1. The CDR3 sequence is 14 residues long. V gave up 5 bases and J gave up 5 bases; unmatched junction bases: 8. Germline values: CDR1 SGHNT, CDR2 YYREEE (reference sequence). The CDR3 region has the DNA TGTGCCAGCAGTTATCAGGACAGGGGTAACGAGCAGTACTTC. This sequence encodes CASSYQDRGNEQYF.

The chain combines TRBV9 with TRBJ2-3; possibly TRBD2 for D (7 bases). Germline values: CDR1 SGDLS, CDR2 YYNGEE. There are 16 residues in the CDR3. V gave up 3 bases and J gave up 0 bases, with 14 bases separating them. CDR3 DNA sequence: TGTGCCAGCAGCGGGGAGGGAGGGACAAGCACAGATACGCAGTATTTT. Its translation: CASSGEGGTSTDTQYF.

The rearrangement links TRBV10-3 to TRBJ2-3, with 7 bases that match TRBD2. From germline, CDR1 is ENHRY and CDR2 SYGVKD. The V and J ends lost 8 bases and 8 bases, in that order; junction bases with no gene match: 13. The CDR3 consists of 14 residues. The CDR3 nucleotides read TGTGCCATCTCGGCTAGCGGCCCGGAGGGTACGCAGTATTTT. It specifies CAISASGPEGTQYF.

The J gene is TRBJ2-7, the V gene TRBV30, with D possibly matching TRBD1 (6 bases). The CDR3 is 13 amino acids. Germline CDR1 GTSNPN, CDR2 SVGIG (reference sequence). V lost 2 bases, J lost 0 bases, and 8 bases lay in between. The CDR3 here is CAWSRDTSYEQYF. CDR3 DNA: TGTGCCTGGAGTCGGGACACCTCCTACGAGCAGTACTTC.

A few counts support this clone. The chain uses TRBV19 and TRBJ2-5; D is unresolved. Germline-derived CDR1 and CDR2 are LNHDA and SQIVND (reference sequence). V lost 0 bases and J 4 bases, leaving 12 bases between the germline ends. CDR3 length: 15 amino acids. CDR3 nucleotides: TGTGCCAGTAGTATAGATTTTAAGGGTGGAGAGACCCAGTACTTC. Translated, it gives CASSIDFKGGETQYF.

This clone showed up just a few times. The chain recombines TRBV12-5 with TRBJ2-3; perhaps D is TRBD1 or TRBD2 (5 bases each). The V end was cut by 7 bases, the J end by 6 bases, with 14 bases between. Germline V lookup: CDR1 LGHNT, CDR2 FRNRAP. The CDR3 covers 13 residues. The CDR3 region has the DNA TGTGCTAGTGCCCCCCAGGGACCGGATACGCAGTATTTT. It specifies CASAPQGPDTQYF. The full variable domain, in which reference TRBV12-5 and TRBJ2-3 provide the parts outside the CDR3, is DARVTQTPRHKVTEMGQEVTMRCQPILGHNTVFWYRQTMMQGLELLAYFRNRAPLDDSGMPKDRFSAEMPDATLATLKIQPSEPRDSAVYFCASAPQGPDTQYFGPGTRLTVL.

The genes are TRBV14 and TRBJ1-1, with 9 bases identical to TRBD1. Per germline, CDR1 SGHDN and CDR2 FVKESK. The trim removed 3 bases at V and 1 base at J, leaving 9 bases unmatched. CDR3 length: 17 residues. CDR3 sequence reads: CASSQIFMDRGNTEAFF. The CDR3 DNA sequence: TGTGCCAGCAGCCAGATTTTCATGGACAGGGGGAACACTGAAGCTTTCTTT.

This clone appeared once. The rearrangement joins TRBV11-2 to TRBJ2-1; D possibly corresponds to TRBD2 (6 bases). The V end was cut by 7 bases, the J end by 0 bases, with 10 bases between. CDR1 and CDR2 from the germline V gene are SGHAT and FQNNGV. This CDR3 comprises 14 residues. Here the CDR3 DNA reads TGTGCCAGCACCCGGGACTCCTCCTACAATGAGCAGTTCTTC. This codes for CASTRDSSYNEQFF.

This chain links TRBV11-2 with TRBJ2-1, with D tentatively TRBD2 (5 bases). In germline, CDR1 is SGHAT, CDR2 FQNNGV. CDR3 length: 13 amino acids. Trimming stripped 3 bases from V and 15 bases from J, with 18 bases between. CDR3 region: CASSLDRDSTPFF. The DNA for the CDR3 is TGTGCCAGCAGCTTGGATCGGGATTCCACCCCGTTCTTC. Full variable domain (outside the CDR3, taken from reference TRBV11-2 and TRBJ2-1): EAGVAQSPRYKIIEKRQSVAFWCNPISGHATLYWYQQILGQGPKLLIQFQNNGVVDDSQLPKDRFSAERLKGVDSTLKIQPAKLEDSAVYLCASSLDRDSTPFFGPGTRLTVL.

The chain has TRBV27 and TRBJ2-7; TRBD2 might be the D (5 bases). Trimming removed 1 base at V and 2 bases at J, with 9 bases between. This CDR3 has 14 residues. In germline, CDR1 is MNHEY, CDR2 SMNVEV (reference sequence). DNA of the CDR3: TGTGCCAGCAGTTTATTGGGGAGCGCCTACGAGCAGTACTTC. It yields the protein CASSLLGSAYEQYF.

CDR3 nucleotide sequence: TGTGCCAGCAGTGTCGGGACAGGAACCTACAATGAGCAGTTCTTC. Amino acids: CASSVGTGTYNEQFF. The chain combines TRBV25-1 with TRBJ2-1, with 8 bases identical to TRBD1. Germline V gives CDR1 MGHDK, CDR2 SYGVNS. V gave up 4 bases and J gave up 2 bases; unmatched junction bases: 4. The CDR3 totals 15 residues. Full variable domain (remainder filled in from reference TRBV25-1 and TRBJ2-1): EADIYQTPRYLVIGTGKKITLECSQTMGHDKMYWYQQDPGMELHLIHYSYGVNSTEKGDLSSESTVSRIRTEHFPLTLESARPSHTSQYLCASSVGTGTYNEQFFGPGTRLTVL.

The chain couples TRBV6-5 to TRBJ2-7, with no clear D. The CDR3 totals 13 residues. Trimming took 7 bases from V and 4 from J, leaving 14 bases between them. CDR1 and CDR2 from the germline V gene are MNHEY and SVGAGI. The CDR3 DNA sequence: TGTGCCAGCACCCGTTCGGGCGGATACGAGCAGTACTTC. Protein sequence: CASTRSGGYEQYF.